The 3 T cell receptor beta chains reported below all come from one sample, sequenced in a study of cytomegalovirus exposure and HLA in healthy donors. The PCR employed 60 Vbeta primers together with 13 Jbeta primers. Produced via immunoSEQ multiplex PCR; TCRdb's table is partial and in-frame only. Reported are 95,000 to 150,000 clones; the ten largest clones contain approximately 1%. The source material was PBMCs. These receptors originate from a man aged 18 to 35 in good health and CMV-seronegative.

The chain employs TRBV19 and TRBJ2-7; 7 bases map to TRBD1. From germline, CDR1 is LNHDA and CDR2 SQIVND (reference sequence). V shed 4 bases, J shed 3 bases, and the junction held 6 bases outside the gene matches. The CDR3 contains 14 residues. The CDR3 reads CASSKRDRNYEQYF. CDR3 nucleotide sequence: TGTGCCAGTAGTAAACGGGACAGAAACTACGAGCAGTACTTC. Combining the CDR3 with reference TRBV19 and TRBJ2-7 gives the whole variable domain DGGITQSPKYLFRKEGQNVTLSCEQNLNHDAMYWYRQDPGQGLRLIYYSQIVNDFQKGDIAEGYSVSREKKESFPLTVTSAQKNPTAFYLCASSKRDRNYEQYFGPGTRLTVT.

As DNA, the CDR3 is TGCGCCAGCAGCCAAGAAGGGACTCCTGAAGCTTTCTTT. It specifies CASSQEGTPEAFF. The chain is built from TRBV4-1 and TRBJ1-1, with D maybe TRBD1 (5 bases). CDR3 length: 13 amino acids. CDR1 is MGHRA and CDR2 is YSYEKL in the germline V gene. V was cut by 0 bases and J by 6 bases, with 8 bases left in between.

V and J are TRBV7-7 and TRBJ2-7, with D possibly being TRBD1 (6 bases). Germline V lookup: CDR1 SSHAT, CDR2 FNYEAQ (reference sequence). The CDR3 contains 13 residues. Trimming left V 5 bases short and J 5 bases short, with 13 bases between. Here the CDR3 DNA reads TGTGCCAGCAGCCCCGGACAGTTAAACGAGCAGTACTTC. Translating it yields CASSPGQLNEQYF.